These T cell receptor beta chains were read from a single sample in a study of a mutant IDH1 vaccine in newly diagnosed glioma. Their antigens remain unidentified. Produced via immunoSEQ multiplex PCR; TCRdb's table is partial and in-frame only. The sample records around 23,000 clones, roughly 77% being singletons. The sample in question was PBMCs, obtained from a glioma patient whose treatment included an IDH1 peptide vaccine. The receptors come from a man aged 40-49 years with glioma. CDR3s include the opening cysteine and the closing phenylalanine or tryptophan. A D gene is named only where the DNA matches it firmly. Clone size is stated in some rows and not others, as once, few, many or a class when expanded.

clone size	D gene	V gene	J gene	CDR3 protein	CDR3 DNA
-	-	TRBV27	TRBJ2-4	CASSSGFLAKNIQYF	TGTGCCAGCAGTTCAGGGTTCTTAGCCAAAAACATTCAGTACTTC
-	TRBD2	TRBV19	TRBJ2-7	CASSIALGGAPPYEQYF	TGTGCCAGTAGTATCGCCCTCGGGGGGGCTCCCCCCTACGAGCAGTACTTC
-	TRBD1	TRBV6-6	TRBJ1-1	CASSPIAGTGNTEAFF	TGTGCCAGCAGTCCGATCGCCGGGACAGGGAACACTGAAGCTTTCTTT
-	-	TRBV4-1	TRBJ2-5	CASSQGDVAETQYF	TGCGCCAGCAGCCAAGGAGACGTTGCGGAGACCCAGTACTTC
large	-	TRBV29-1	TRBJ1-1	CSVLGEQGNTEAFF	TGCAGCGTTCTGGGGGAACAGGGAAACACTGAAGCTTTCTTT
-	-	TRBV11-3	TRBJ2-5	CASSQSGGGETQYF	TGTGCCAGCAGCCAAAGTGGGGGGGGCGAGACCCAGTACTTC
-	TRBD2	TRBV5-4	TRBJ2-1	CASSLASGRVSYNEQFF	TGTGCCAGCAGCTTGGCTAGCGGGAGGGTCTCCTACAATGAGCAGTTCTTC
-	-	TRBV18	TRBJ2-1	CASSPGAYNEQFF	TGTGCCAGCTCACCGGGGGCCTACAATGAGCAGTTCTTC
-	TRBD1	TRBV19	TRBJ1-1	CASSKGQGNTEAFF	TGTGCCAGTAGTAAGGGACAGGGGAACACTGAAGCTTTCTTT
-	-	TRBV18	TRBJ1-2	CASRGGSYGYTF	TGTGCCAGCCGAGGGGGGAGCTATGGCTACACCTTC
-	-	TRBV18	TRBJ1-2	CASSPLTGANYGYTF	TGTGCCAGCTCACCCTTGACAGGAGCTAACTATGGCTACACCTTC
few	-	TRBV11-2	TRBJ2-5	CASSLDEPRETQYF	TGTGCCAGCAGCTTAGATGAGCCCCGAGAGACCCAGTACTTC
-	-	TRBV20-1	TRBJ2-1	CSARAEVEQFF	TGCAGTGCCCGAGCCGAGGTTGAGCAGTTCTTC
-	TRBD2	TRBV5-1	TRBJ2-1	CASSLSGVANEQFF	TGCGCCAGCAGCTTGAGCGGGGTGGCCAATGAGCAGTTCTTC
-	TRBD1	TRBV18	TRBJ2-5	CASSPGTGKETQYF	TGTGCCAGCTCACCCGGGACAGGGAAAGAGACCCAGTACTTC
-	-	TRBV5-6	TRBJ1-2	CASSLRQGLGYTF	TGTGCCAGCAGCTTGAGGCAGGGTTTAGGCTACACCTTC
-	-	TRBV6-1	TRBJ2-7	CASSDGGLTMTYEQYF	TGTGCCAGCAGTGATGGCGGGCTCACAATGACGTACGAGCAGTACTTC
-	-	TRBV29-1	TRBJ1-2	CSVEDLQGLYGYTF	TGCAGCGTTGAAGATCTTCAGGGCCTCTATGGCTACACCTTC
-	-	TRBV18	TRBJ1-2	CASSPGENYGYTF	TGTGCCAGCTCACCAGGCGAAAACTATGGCTACACCTTC
-	-	TRBV27	TRBJ1-3	CALTGRGPGNTIYF	TGTGCCCTTACCGGACGGGGGCCTGGAAACACCATATATTTT
-	-	TRBV7-2	TRBJ2-5	CASGRTRTETQYF	TGTGCCAGCGGCCGTACTAGGACGGAGACCCAGTACTTC
-	-	TRBV4-1	TRBJ2-3	CASSQGSGLGGRETQYF	TGCGCCAGCAGCCAAGGTTCGGGACTAGGGGGCAGGGAGACGCAGTATTTT
-	-	TRBV6-6	TRBJ1-2	CASSYSREGGGYGYTF	TGTGCCAGCAGTTACTCCAGGGAAGGGGGGGGCTATGGCTACACCTTC
-	TRBD1	TRBV19	TRBJ1-2	CASSMGPNRGYGYTF	TGTGCCAGTAGTATGGGGCCCAACAGGGGCTATGGCTACACCTTC
-	-	TRBV5-4	TRBJ1-6	CASSRASRPNSPLHF	TGTGCCAGCAGCCGGGCGTCCAGACCTAATTCACCCCTCCACTTT
-	-	TRBV5-5	TRBJ2-1	CASLSRVGPKGHEQFF	TGTGCCAGCCTCAGTAGGGTGGGGCCTAAAGGACATGAGCAGTTCTTC
-	-	TRBV20-1	TRBJ2-5	CSALQLETQYF	TGCAGTGCCCTTCAACTGGAGACCCAGTACTTC
-	-	TRBV19	TRBJ1-5	CASSIPGRQNNQPQHF	TGTGCCAGTAGTATACCGGGACGCCAGAACAATCAGCCCCAGCATTTT
-	TRBD1	TRBV15	TRBJ1-4	CATSTGFFRGNNEKLFF	TGTGCCACCAGCACCGGTTTCTTCAGGGGGAATAATGAAAAACTGTTTTTT
few	-	TRBV5-1	TRBJ1-4	CASSSTATNEKLFF	TGCGCCAGCAGCTCGACTGCAACTAATGAAAAACTGTTTTTT
few	-	TRBV2	TRBJ1-5	CASSADFAGTQPQHF	TGTGCCAGCAGTGCAGATTTTGCAGGGACACAGCCCCAGCATTTT
-	TRBD1	TRBV7-6	TRBJ2-2	CAPDMGTGTTTGELFF	TGTGCCCCCGATATGGGGACAGGGACAACCACCGGGGAGCTGTTTTTT
-	-	TRBV27	TRBJ2-3	CASRDSDTDTQYF	TGTGCCAGCAGGGACAGCGATACAGATACGCAGTATTTT
-	TRBD1	TRBV5-8	TRBJ2-3	CASSFGHRGPTDTQYF	TGTGCCAGCAGCTTCGGTCACAGGGGGCCGACAGATACGCAGTATTTT
-	-	TRBV11-2	TRBJ2-3	CASSLGIQRNTDTQYF	TGTGCCAGCAGCTTAGGGATACAGCGAAACACAGATACGCAGTATTTT
-	-	TRBV5-4	TRBJ1-5	CASSSGIGPSSPQHF	TGTGCCAGCAGCTCGGGAATCGGGCCGAGTAGTCCCCAGCATTTT
-	-	TRBV6-6	TRBJ1-1	CASSYVLQGNTEAFF	TGTGCCAGCAGTTACGTCCTACAGGGGAACACTGAAGCTTTCTTT
-	-	TRBV27	TRBJ2-7	CASSPQGSRSEQYF	TGTGCCAGCAGTCCCCAAGGGAGTCGTTCCGAGCAGTACTTC
-	-	TRBV30	TRBJ2-1	CAWRRGRTYNEQFF	TGTGCCTGGCGACGGGGGCGGACCTACAATGAGCAGTTCTTC
-	-	TRBV4-3	TRBJ2-1	CASSQDRGSYNEQFF	TGCGCCAGCAGCCAAGACAGGGGCTCCTACAATGAGCAGTTCTTC
-	-	TRBV2	TRBJ2-7	CASSTHYRTDEQYF	TGTGCCAGCAGTACCCACTACCGGACAGACGAGCAGTACTTC
-	-	TRBV6-5	TRBJ1-3	CASSYSTGRSGNTIYF	TGTGCCAGCAGTTACTCGACAGGCCGCTCTGGAAACACCATATATTTT
-	-	TRBV5-4	TRBJ2-3	CASTQLGDTQYF	TGTGCCAGCACTCAATTGGGGGATACGCAGTATTTT
-	-	TRBV11-3	TRBJ1-2	CASSPTGNYGYTF	TGTGCCAGCAGCCCGACCGGTAACTATGGCTACACCTTC
-	TRBD2	TRBV7-8	TRBJ2-7	CASTRTSGSYEQYF	TGTGCCAGCACCAGGACTAGCGGGTCCTACGAGCAGTACTTC
-	-	TRBV14	TRBJ2-7	CASSQSVKEQYF	TGTGCCAGCAGCCAAAGCGTCAAAGAGCAGTACTTC
-	-	TRBV19	TRBJ2-3	CASSIMAQGRDTQYF	TGTGCCAGTAGTATAATGGCGCAGGGTAGGGATACGCAGTATTTT
few	-	TRBV30	TRBJ1-5	CAWSVLGLYQPQHF	TGTGCCTGGAGTGTTTTAGGATTGTATCAGCCCCAGCATTTT
-	-	TRBV19	TRBJ2-1	CASSIHSSYNEQFF	TGTGCCAGTAGTATTCACAGCTCCTACAATGAGCAGTTCTTC
once	-	TRBV2	TRBJ2-2	CASKVGPGELFF	TGTGCCAGCAAAGTAGGGCCCGGGGAGCTGTTTTTT
-	-	TRBV9	TRBJ2-1	CASSLSSGNEQFF	TGTGCCAGCAGCTTAAGCTCGGGCAATGAGCAGTTCTTC
-	-	TRBV12-5	TRBJ1-1	CASGSRAENTEAFF	TGTGCTAGTGGTTCTCGGGCGGAGAACACTGAAGCTTTCTTT
-	TRBD2	TRBV29-1	TRBJ2-3	CSVDKGGRDRDTQYF	TGCAGCGTTGATAAAGGCGGGAGGGATAGAGATACGCAGTATTTT
-	-	TRBV5-1	TRBJ2-3	CASSPDSPTDTQYF	TGCGCCAGCAGCCCGGACAGCCCCACAGATACGCAGTATTTT
-	-	TRBV4-1	TRBJ2-1	CASSQVGHRYNEQFF	TGCGCCAGCAGCCAAGTTGGACACCGCTACAATGAGCAGTTCTTC
-	TRBD2	TRBV12-5	TRBJ2-5	CASGLYAMGGAKETQYF	TGTGCTAGTGGTTTGTACGCTATGGGAGGGGCCAAAGAGACCCAGTACTTC
once	TRBD1	TRBV5-8	TRBJ1-1	CASSFFRGQGVRNTEAFF	TGTGCCAGCAGCTTTTTTAGGGGACAGGGGGTTAGGAACACTGAAGCTTTCTTT
-	-	TRBV28	TRBJ2-6	CASTGTPYSGANVLTF	TGTGCCAGCACTGGGACACCTTACTCTGGGGCCAACGTCCTGACTTTC
-	-	TRBV10-3	TRBJ2-7	CAIRAGHTTYEQYF	TGTGCCATCAGGGCGGGACACACGACATACGAGCAGTACTTC
-	TRBD1	TRBV29-1	TRBJ1-1	CSVEGTGGTEAFF	TGCAGCGTTGAGGGGACAGGGGGCACTGAAGCTTTCTTT